The next 20 T cell receptor beta chains were all read from a single sample in a study of cytotoxic CD8 clonotypes in ibrutinib-treated CLL. Some clones are missing from TCRdb's copy, which holds only in-frame ones; the method was immunoSEQ multiplex PCR. The repertoire holds tens of thousands of clones, with less than 95% as singletons. The specimen comprised PBMCs, sampled after 12 months of ibrutinib treatment. The receptors shown here come from a human donor with chronic lymphocytic leukemia.

V usage is TRBV18 and J usage is TRBJ2-6; D is unclear. The length of the CDR3 is 16 residues. Germline V gene sequence: CDR1 KGHSH, CDR2 LQKENI. The V end was cut by 1 base, the J end by 0 bases, with 7 bases between. CDR3 protein: CASSPLDVSGANVLTF. The CDR3 bases are TGTGCCAGCTCACCACTCGACGTCTCTGGGGCCAACGTCCTGACTTTC.

The gene calls are TRBV12-5 and TRBJ1-5; TRBD1 is a possible D gene (5 bases). Trimming took off 2 bases at V and 3 bases at J, with 11 bases between the two ends. Germline values: CDR1 LGHNT, CDR2 FRNRAP. The CDR3 contains 15 residues. This CDR3 is CASGLNWGPNQPQHF. Written as DNA, the CDR3 is TGTGCTAGTGGTTTGAACTGGGGACCCAATCAGCCCCAGCATTTT.

This clone turned up a few times. The genes are TRBV6-5 and TRBJ1-4; D not resolved. The CDR3 has 12 amino acids. Germline CDR1 MNHEY, CDR2 SVGAGI. Trimming took off 4 bases at V and 7 bases at J, with 7 bases between the two ends. CDR3 in DNA: TGTGCCAGCAGTTCCAGCGGTGAAAAACTGTTTTTT. Protein: CASSSSGEKLFF.

The chain carries TRBV2 and TRBJ1-6; possibly TRBD1 for D (5 bases). In germline, CDR1 is SNHLY, CDR2 FYNNEI. This CDR3 has 12 amino acids. V lost 8 bases to trimming and J lost 5 bases, with 7 bases between them. The CDR3 protein is CASRDDNSPLHF. The CDR3 nucleotides are TGTGCCAGCCGGGACGATAATTCACCCCTCCACTTT.

V and J are TRBV28 and TRBJ1-5; TRBD1 matches 7 bases. There are 15 residues in the CDR3. In germline, CDR1 is MDHEN, CDR2 SYDVKM. V dropped 6 bases and J dropped 7; count of bases not matched to a gene: 12. The CDR3 region has the DNA TGTGCCAGCAGATTGGACAGGCGACACGGGCAGCCCCAGCATTTT. Its translation is CASRLDRRHGQPQHF. Full variable domain (remainder filled in from reference TRBV28 and TRBJ1-5): DVKVTQSSRYLVKRTGEKVFLECVQDMDHENMFWYRQDPGLGLRLIYFSYDVKMKEKGDIPEGYSVSREKKERFSLILESASTNQTSMYLCASRLDRRHGQPQHFGDGTRLSIL.

V usage is TRBV7-8 and J usage is TRBJ2-3; D perhaps matches TRBD1 (6 bases). Germline CDR1 and CDR2: SGHVS and FQNEAQ. V lost 4 bases, J lost 3 bases, and 17 bases lay in between. The CDR3 contains 16 residues. CDR3 sequence: CASSSGQFSGTDTQYF. The CDR3 DNA is TGTGCCAGCAGCTCCGGACAGTTCTCTGGGACAGATACGCAGTATTTT. The whole variable domain, remainder taken from reference TRBV7-8 and TRBJ2-3, is GAGVSQSPRYKVAKRGQDVALRCDPISGHVSLFWYQQALGQGPEFLTYFQNEAQLDKSGLPSDRFFAERPEGSVSTLKIQRTQQEDSAVYLCASSSGQFSGTDTQYFGPGTRLTVL.

The chain is built from TRBV5-1 and TRBJ2-5; TRBD2 aligns across 11 bases. The CDR3 loop spans 16 amino acids. After removal of 4 bases from V and 0 bases from J, the junction contained 5 bases not matched to a gene. Germline-derived CDR1 and CDR2 are SGHRS and YFSETQ. The CDR3 sequence: CASSPLLAGDQETQYF. The CDR3 bases are TGCGCCAGCAGCCCCCTACTAGCGGGAGACCAAGAGACCCAGTACTTC.

The chain couples TRBV15 to TRBJ1-2; D uncertain. CDR3 length: 12 amino acids. Germline V CDR1 and CDR2: LNHNV, YYDKDF (reference sequence). Trimming took 0 bases from V and 8 from J, leaving 7 bases between them. The CDR3 loop reads CATSRDRRGYTF. The CDR3 nucleotides are TGTGCCACCAGCAGAGATCGTCGAGGCTACACCTTC. Using reference TRBV15 and TRBJ1-2 for the parts outside the CDR3, the full variable domain is DAMVIQNPRYQVTQFGKPVTLSCSQTLNHNVMYWYQQKSSQAPKLLFHYYDKDFNNEADTPDNFQSRRPNTSFCFLDIRSPGLGDTAMYLCATSRDRRGYTFGSGTRLTVV.

This sequence joins TRBV28 and TRBJ2-5; D remains ambiguous. The V gene lost 2 bases and the J gene lost 2 bases, with 18 bases spanning the gap. Germline V gene lookup returns CDR1 MDHEN and CDR2 SYDVKM. The CDR3 totals 17 residues. The CDR3 DNA sequence: TGTGCCAGCAGTTTAAAACCCCCTATGATCAGTCAAGAGACCCAGTACTTC. Translating gives CASSLKPPMISQETQYF.

V and J are TRBV19 and TRBJ1-1; 10 nucleotides line up with TRBD1. This CDR3 region has 15 residues. CDR1 is LNHDA, CDR2 SQIVND, per germline (reference sequence). Losses at the gene ends were 3 bases for V and 7 bases for J; bases not matched to a gene: 8. The CDR3 DNA is TGTGCCAGTAGTATGGGGACAGGGGTAACTAGTGAAGCTTTCTTT. Amino acid sequence: CASSMGTGVTSEAFF.

The chain combines TRBV30 with TRBJ2-7, with 9 bases aligning to TRBD1. J gave up 4 bases and V 2 bases, and 9 bases lay outside the gene matches. The CDR3 extends over 15 amino acids. Germline V gene lookup returns CDR1 GTSNPN and CDR2 SVGIG (reference sequence). The CDR3 region is CAWSLDRGMLYEQYF. In nucleotides, the CDR3 is TGTGCCTGGAGTTTGGACAGGGGAATGCTTTACGAGCAGTACTTC.

The chain carries TRBV5-6 and TRBJ2-3; 8 positions match TRBD2. Trimming cost V 4 bases and J 4 bases; bases outside gene matches: 17. Germline loops: CDR1 SGHDT, CDR2 YYEEEE. The CDR3 spans 18 residues. CDR3 nucleotide sequence: TGTGCCAGCAGCCCCGTGCCTAGCGGGTTCGTAAACTCAGATACGCAGTATTTT. Translated, it gives CASSPVPSGFVNSDTQYF.

The chain is built from TRBV4-3 and TRBJ1-2; D unclear. There are 15 residues in the CDR3. The ends were cut back, 1 base at V and 0 bases at J, with 9 bases in the middle. The V gene's germline CDR1 is LGHNA and CDR2 YSLEER. The CDR3 region is CASSQAAGTNYGYTF. In nucleotides, the CDR3 is TGCGCCAGCAGCCAAGCGGCCGGGACTAACTATGGCTACACCTTC.

The V and J genes are TRBV19 and TRBJ2-5, with D tentatively TRBD2 (5 bases). V was cut by 3 bases and J by 4 bases, with 15 bases left in between. Germline V lookup: CDR1 LNHDA, CDR2 SQIVND (reference sequence). The CDR3 runs to 15 residues. The CDR3 coding sequence is TGTGCCAGTAGTATGAACCCCCCGGGGTCAGAGACCCAGTACTTC. Translated, it gives CASSMNPPGSETQYF.

The chain carries TRBV30 and TRBJ2-1, with a weak D call TRBD2 (6 bases). Germline CDR1 GTSNPN, CDR2 SVGIG (reference sequence). This CDR3 is 15 amino acids long. Between the trimmed V and J ends, which lost 0 bases and 4 bases, there was a span of 13 bases. The CDR3 DNA follows: TGTGCCTGGAGTGTATTAACGGGAGCTTACAATGAGCAGTTCTTC. It translates to CAWSVLTGAYNEQFF.

This rearrangement joins TRBV12-2 to TRBJ1-3. TRBV12-2 is described as a pseudogene. The CDR3 contains 14 residues. This CDR3 reads CASPRLLAGNTIYF. CDR3 DNA sequence: TGTGCAAGTCCCAGGCTGCTAGCCGGAAACACCATATATTTT.

This clone was counted a single time. This chain joins TRBV6-1 and TRBJ2-3, with 10 bases aligning to TRBD1. J lost 5 bases, V lost 5 bases, and 7 bases had no gene match. The CDR3 covers 15 residues. The V gene's germline CDR1 is MNHNS and CDR2 SASEGT. The CDR3 bases are TGTGCCAGCAGTACTAGACAGGGGGCAAGAGATACGCAGTATTTT. Translated, it gives CASSTRQGARDTQYF.

The chain carries TRBV7-9 and TRBJ1-1; no definite D call. The V end was cut by 3 bases, the J end by 5 bases, with 22 bases between. The CDR3 spans 17 residues. Germline loops: CDR1 SEHNR, CDR2 FQNEAQ (reference sequence). The CDR3 protein is CASSFSPSPNRETEAFF. DNA for the CDR3: TGTGCCAGCAGCTTTTCCCCGTCGCCTAACAGAGAGACTGAAGCTTTCTTT.

The V and J genes are TRBV10-3 and TRBJ2-3; 9 positions agree with TRBD1. CDR1 is ENHRY and CDR2 is SYGVKD in the germline V gene. This CDR3 region has 15 residues. The V and J ends lost 5 bases and 2 bases, in that order; junction bases with no gene match: 5. Here the CDR3 DNA reads TGTGCCATCAGTCAACAGGGGGCCATCACAGATACGCAGTATTTT. It codes for CAISQQGAITDTQYF.

The V call is TRBV6-6, the J call TRBJ2-5, with D possibly matching TRBD2 (6 bases). Germline V CDR1 and CDR2: MNHNY, SVGAGI (reference sequence). This CDR3 spans 12 amino acids. Trimming removed 10 bases from V and 5 bases from J, with 14 bases in between. The CDR3 here is CATARGSETQYF. The CDR3 DNA is TGTGCCACCGCCCGGGGGTCGGAGACCCAGTACTTC.